The entry below gives a single TCR beta chain sequence along with its context. What it binds is unknown. This specimen belongs to a study of T cell responses to AZD1222 COVID-19 vaccine. Study-level results: Within unmutated variant regions lay the reported targets of nearly half of spike-specific TCRs. Donors, mostly white British, included more females; clonal diversity was possibly underestimated. CD4 TCRs linked to vaccination spanned spike, dominating at 160-218 and 743-854.

Produced via immunoSEQ multiplex PCR; TCRdb's table is partial and in-frame only. The profile shows 150,000 to 200,000 clones, over 80% of them singletons. Material: peripheral blood, obtained on day 0 of AZD1222 vaccination. This clonotype was obtained from an adult in good health.

The CDR3 reads CASSRISNQPQHF. The CDR3 region has the DNA TGTGCCAGCAGTCGAATATCCAACCAGCCCCAGCATTTT. This chain links TRBV12-3 or TRBV12-4 with TRBJ1-5, with D unclear. Trimming took 5 bases from V and 7 from J, leaving 12 bases between them. This CDR3 contains 13 residues.